The rows below give T cell receptor beta chains drawn from one sample of a study of shared clonotypes between healthy human individuals. Assay: immunoSEQ multiplex PCR; the TCRdb copy retains only in-frame clones and omits some. The sample yields a few million clones, around 94% seen once. The sample comprised naive CD4+ T cells sorted from blood. All receptors come from a man younger than 35 in good health. Both conserved end residues are part of each CDR3. A D gene is named only where the DNA matches it firmly. Not every row has a clone size; where given, it reads once, few, many or a size class.

v_call,j_call,clone_size,d_call,cdr3_aa,cdr3_nt
TRBV7-7,TRBJ2-7,NA,NA,CASSLVHSYEQYF,TGTGCTAGCAGCTTAGTTCACAGCTACGAGCAGTACTTC
TRBV7-9,TRBJ1-5,few,NA,CASSFPAQHF,TGTGCCAGCAGCTTCCCGGCCCAGCATTTT
TRBV5-5,TRBJ2-5,NA,TRBD1,CASSQGMTGKETQYF,TGCGCCAGCAGCCAAGGCATGACAGGGAAAGAGACCCAGTACTTC
TRBV7-2,TRBJ2-7,NA,TRBD2,CASSTTGTSGTYEQYF,TGTGCCAGCAGCACGACCGGGACTAGCGGAACCTACGAGCAGTACTTC
TRBV7-6,TRBJ2-1,NA,TRBD2,CASSLLSGMAYNEQFF,TGTGCCAGCAGCTTATTGAGCGGGATGGCCTACAATGAGCAGTTCTTC
TRBV5-1,TRBJ2-5,NA,TRBD1,CASKTGTGRETQYF,TGCGCCAGCAAAACCGGGACAGGGAGGGAGACCCAGTACTTC
TRBV5-1,TRBJ2-7,NA,TRBD1,CASSSGRTGGEQYF,TGCGCCAGCAGTTCTGGGCGGACAGGGGGCGAGCAGTACTTC
TRBV7-2,TRBJ2-7,NA,NA,CASSLGLSYEQYF,TGTGCCAGCAGCTTAGGCCTGTCCTACGAGCAGTACTTC
TRBV28,TRBJ2-1,NA,TRBD2,CASSLSFGSGGRNEQFF,TGTGCCAGCAGTTTATCATTTGGGAGCGGGGGAAGGAATGAGCAGTTCTTC
TRBV19,TRBJ2-1,NA,TRBD1,CASSFRDRNHNEQFF,TGTGCCAGTAGTTTCCGGGACAGGAACCACAATGAGCAGTTCTTC
TRBV5-1,TRBJ1-3,NA,NA,CASSLLQASSGNTIYF,TGCGCCAGCAGCTTGCTCCAAGCGTCGTCTGGAAACACCATATATTTT
TRBV10-3,TRBJ2-7,few,NA,CAISESNEQYF,TGTGCCATCAGTGAGTCGAACGAGCAGTACTTC
TRBV15,TRBJ2-1,NA,TRBD2,CATSRRSGRSHNEQFF,TGTGCCACCAGCAGACGTAGCGGGAGGTCCCACAATGAGCAGTTCTTC
TRBV18,TRBJ1-6,NA,TRBD1,CASSPAGQFSPLHF,TGTGCCAGCTCACCAGCGGGACAGTTTTCACCCCTCCACTTT
TRBV4-3,TRBJ2-3,NA,TRBD2,CASSQDRTSGFTDTQYF,TGCGCCAGCAGCCAAGATCGGACTAGCGGTTTCACAGATACGCAGTATTTT
TRBV6-1,TRBJ2-7,NA,NA,CASSRGAPYEQYF,TGTGCCAGCAGTCGGGGGGCCCCCTACGAGCAGTACTTC
TRBV2,TRBJ2-5,NA,NA,CASTGQSKETQYF,TGTGCCAGCACGGGACAATCCAAAGAGACCCAGTACTTC
TRBV2,TRBJ2-5,NA,TRBD2,CASRKLAEAQETQYF,TGTGCCAGCAGGAAACTAGCGGAGGCCCAAGAGACCCAGTACTTC
TRBV5-4,TRBJ1-1,NA,NA,CASSLGGFMNTEAFF,TGTGCCAGCAGCTTGGGAGGGTTCATGAACACTGAAGCTTTCTTT
TRBV6-6,TRBJ1-1,NA,NA,CASRPASGIEAFF,TGTGCCAGCAGGCCGGCGTCCGGGATAGAAGCTTTCTTT
TRBV1,TRBJ1-6,NA,NA,CTSSHEEGQGNSPLHF,TGCACCAGCAGCCACGAAGAAGGTCAAGGCAATTCACCCCTCCACTTT
TRBV5-4,TRBJ2-3,few,NA,CASSLGLSSTDTQYF,TGTGCCAGCAGCTTGGGCCTTTCTAGCACAGATACGCAGTATTTT
TRBV30,TRBJ2-4,NA,NA,CAWGRENIQYF,TGTGCCTGGGGAAGGGAAAACATTCAGTACTTC
TRBV5-1,TRBJ2-5,NA,NA,CASSPAGYQETQYF,TGCGCCAGCAGCCCGGCGGGGTATCAGGAGACCCAGTACTTC
TRBV28,TRBJ1-2,NA,NA,CASGPNYGYTF,TGTGCCAGTGGCCCGAACTATGGCTACACCTTC
TRBV5-4,TRBJ1-6,NA,NA,CASSHDVGKNSPLHF,TGTGCCAGCAGCCATGACGTGGGGAAAAATTCACCCCTCCACTTT
TRBV5-4,TRBJ2-6,NA,TRBD2,CASSPGGSGANVLTF,TGTGCCAGCAGCCCGGGAGGGTCCGGGGCCAACGTCCTGACTTTC
TRBV5-1,TRBJ2-5,NA,NA,CASSLSGTQYF,TGCGCCAGCAGCTTGAGTGGGACCCAGTACTTC
TRBV7-7,TRBJ2-7,NA,TRBD2,CASRRDCGGGGSYEQYF,TGTGCTAGCAGGAGGGATTGCGGGGGAGGAGGTAGCTACGAGCAGTACTTC
TRBV30,TRBJ1-2,NA,TRBD1,CAWRGRDRGTLYGYTF,TGTGCCTGGAGGGGCCGGGACAGGGGGACTTTGTATGGCTACACCTTC
TRBV18,TRBJ2-7,NA,NA,CASSPRDRGYEQYF,TGTGCCAGCTCACCCCGGGACCGTGGGTACGAGCAGTACTTC
TRBV6-6,TRBJ1-3,NA,NA,CASSPPTGRSGNTIYF,TGTGCCAGCAGCCCCCCGACAGGCCGCTCTGGAAACACCATATATTTT
TRBV19,TRBJ2-2,NA,TRBD1,CASSIGPGQSTGELFF,TGTGCCAGTAGTATAGGGCCGGGACAGAGCACCGGGGAGCTGTTTTTT
TRBV10-3,TRBJ2-7,NA,TRBD1,CASSPGQEPYEQYF,TGTGCCAGTTCTCCGGGACAGGAGCCCTACGAGCAGTACTTC
TRBV2,TRBJ1-5,NA,NA,CASQNRENQPQHF,TGTGCCAGCCAAAACAGGGAAAATCAGCCCCAGCATTTT
TRBV6-5,TRBJ1-4,NA,NA,CASSTTGTSEKLFF,TGTGCCAGCAGTACCACAGGGACCTCCGAAAAACTGTTTTTT
TRBV11-2,TRBJ2-2,NA,TRBD1,CASSPSGGQGFTGELFF,TGTGCCAGCAGCCCTTCCGGGGGACAGGGATTCACCGGGGAGCTGTTTTTT
TRBV12-5,TRBJ2-5,NA,NA,CASGFGLGGEEQYF,TGTGCTAGTGGTTTCGGATTAGGCGGAGAGGAGCAGTACTTC
TRBV6-1,TRBJ2-7,NA,NA,CASSGFAGLYRGEQYF,TGTGCCAGCAGTGGATTCGCAGGGCTATACAGAGGCGAGCAGTACTTC
TRBV7-8,TRBJ1-2,once,TRBD1,CASSRRDRGSYGYTF,TGTGCCAGCAGCCGTCGGGACAGGGGTAGCTATGGCTACACCTTC
TRBV25-1,TRBJ2-1,NA,TRBD1,CASSVRGQGAYNEQFF,TGTGCCAGCAGTGTCCGAGGACAGGGGGCTTACAATGAGCAGTTCTTC